This passage covers 17 T cell receptor beta chains from one sample sequenced in a study of cytomegalovirus exposure and HLA in healthy donors (dated by TCRdb to 2015 to 2018). The library came from the immunoSEQ multiplex PCR assay. A mixture of 60 forward primers for TCR Vbeta segments and 13 reverse primers for TCR Jbeta segments was used in the multiplex PCR. This is the immuneACCESS table as TCRdb keeps it, with only in-frame sequences that have V and J called. A part of the clones is gone; compared with another copy, unresolved V genes explain less than half, and the rest is unexplained. The sample table lists about 150,000 clones, 55% to 70% of them with a count of one. The biggest ten clones account for about 7.1% of the sample. Material for sequencing was PBMCs. The receptor set was obtained from a woman in her sixties or seventies in good health and CMV-seropositive.

The chain uses TRBV19 and TRBJ2-7; TRBD2 matches 8 bases. The CDR3 runs to 16 residues. V lost 2 bases, J lost 5 bases, and 11 bases stayed unmatched. Looked up from germline, CDR1 is LNHDA and CDR2 is SQIVND (reference sequence). In DNA, the CDR3 is TGTGCCAGTAGTATAATTAGCGGGGATATTTTCCACGAGCAGTACTTC. Encoded protein: CASSIISGDIFHEQYF.

Only a few counts were recorded for this clone. This is likely an artifact of a read error, given a far larger clone one base away. CDR3 loop: CASSVSPGGSTDTEYF. The CDR3 DNA reads TGTGCCAGCAGTGTTTCCCCGGGAGGGAGCACAGATACGGAGTATTTT. The V and J genes are TRBV6-4 and TRBJ2-3, with 8 bases that match TRBD2. This CDR3 has 16 residues. Germline assignment: CDR1 MRHNA and CDR2 SNTAGT.

This clone was observed a few times. The rearrangement joins TRBV7-9 to TRBJ1-1, with a tentative D call TRBD1 (5 bases). This CDR3 is built from 15 residues. Germline values: CDR1 SEHNR, CDR2 FQNEAQ (reference sequence). Trimming left V 0 bases short and J 8 bases short, with 16 bases between. CDR3 in amino acids: CASSLASGAGAEAFF. The CDR3 nucleotides read TGTGCCAGCAGCTTAGCGAGTGGGGCAGGTGCCGAAGCTTTCTTT.

The V call is TRBV4-3, the J call TRBJ1-6, with D perhaps TRBD1 (5 bases). Trimming removed 0 bases at V and 9 bases at J, with 15 bases between. CDR3 size: 16 residues. The germline V gene has CDR1 LGHNA and CDR2 YSLEER. DNA for the CDR3: TGCGCCAGCAGCCAAGATAGTGCCCCAGGGCGTTCACCCCTCCACTTT. Its protein product is CASSQDSAPGRSPLHF.

The chain couples TRBV13 to TRBJ2-7; TRBD1 agrees at 9 bases. V lost 5 bases to trimming and J lost 2 bases; unmatched junction nucleotides: 4. The CDR3 totals 14 residues. In germline, CDR1 is PRHDT, CDR2 FYEKMQ (reference sequence). CDR3 bases: TGTGCCAGCAGCCTCCGGGACAGGGCCTACGAGCAGTACTTC. It yields the protein CASSLRDRAYEQYF.

This sequence joins TRBV28 and TRBJ2-2; 7 bases align to TRBD2. Germline lookup yields CDR1 MDHEN and CDR2 SYDVKM. V was pared by 5 bases and J by 6 bases, with 6 bases of the junction left unmatched. There are 14 residues in the CDR3. The DNA for the CDR3 is TGTGCCAGCAGTCGGGGGGTGGGACCCGGGGAGCTGTTTTTT. This codes for CASSRGVGPGELFF. Full variable domain (missing parts from reference TRBV28 and TRBJ2-2): DVKVTQSSRYLVKRTGEKVFLECVQDMDHENMFWYRQDPGLGLRLIYFSYDVKMKEKGDIPEGYSVSREKKERFSLILESASTNQTSMYLCASSRGVGPGELFFGEGSRLTVL.

This rearrangement joins TRBV15 to TRBJ2-5, with 8 bases fitting TRBD2. J was trimmed by 9 bases and V by 5 bases; bases with no gene match: 17. The germline CDR1 and CDR2 sequences are LNHNV and YYDKDF (reference sequence). This CDR3 contains 16 residues. CDR3 nucleotide sequence: TGTGCCACCAGCGGAAAAGGCAAAGCGGGAGAGGGGGCCCAGTACTTC. Amino acid sequence: CATSGKGKAGEGAQYF.

The rearrangement joins TRBV19 to TRBJ1-5; the match to TRBD1 covers 8 bases. The trim removed 5 bases at V and 5 bases at J, leaving 8 bases unmatched. The CDR3 is 15 residues long. Germline values: CDR1 LNHDA, CDR2 SQIVND (reference sequence). CDR3 nucleotide sequence: TGTGCCAGTAGTCCGGACAGGGCTCATCATCAGCCCCAGCATTTT. Translation: CASSPDRAHHQPQHF. Drawing the rest from reference TRBV19 and TRBJ1-5, the complete variable domain is DGGITQSPKYLFRKEGQNVTLSCEQNLNHDAMYWYRQDPGQGLRLIYYSQIVNDFQKGDIAEGYSVSREKKESFPLTVTSAQKNPTAFYLCASSPDRAHHQPQHFGDGTRLSIL.

The chain is built from TRBV5-6 and TRBJ2-5, with a possible D match to TRBD2 (5 bases). The J call is in doubt because the DNA end fits TRBJ2-7 better. The CDR3 is 14 amino acids. CDR1 and CDR2 from the germline V gene are SGHDT and YYEEEE. CDR3 sequence: CASSLGLSGYEQYF. The CDR3 DNA follows: TGTGCCAGCAGCTTGGGGCTATCGGGATACGAGCAGTACTTC.

The chain joins TRBV7-2 to TRBJ2-3, with TRBD1 matching over 9 bases. Trimming at V came to 3 bases and at J to 5 bases, leaving 6 bases not matched to a gene. CDR3 size: 15 residues. Per the germline V gene, CDR1 is SGHTA and CDR2 is FQGNSA. CDR3 in amino acids: CASSFSTGGGDTQYF. As DNA, the CDR3 is TGTGCCAGCAGCTTTTCTACAGGGGGCGGAGATACGCAGTATTTT.

CDR3 sequence reads: CAWSVKGTTYEQYF. Here the CDR3 DNA reads TGTGCCTGGAGTGTAAAGGGGACAACCTACGAGCAGTACTTC. V and J are TRBV30 and TRBJ2-7, with D tentatively TRBD1 (6 bases). Germline loops: CDR1 GTSNPN, CDR2 SVGIG (reference sequence). This CDR3 has 14 residues. The V gene lost 0 bases and the J gene lost 2 bases, with 11 bases spanning the gap. The whole variable domain, remainder taken from reference TRBV30 and TRBJ2-7, is SQTIHQWPATLVQPVGSPLSLECTVEGTSNPNLYWYRQAAGRGLQLLFYSVGIGQISSEVPQNLSASRPQDRQFILSSKKLLLSDSGFYLCAWSVKGTTYEQYFGPGTRLTVT.

The genes are TRBV11-2 and TRBJ1-2, with TRBD1 identical over 7 bases. This CDR3 region has 15 residues. Looked up from germline, CDR1 is SGHAT and CDR2 is FQNNGV. The V segment lost 5 bases and the J segment 5 bases; nucleotides outside the gene matches: 11. The CDR3 region has the DNA TGTGCCAGCAGCAACCGGGACAGCGCGTTATATGGCTACACCTTC. Translating it yields CASSNRDSALYGYTF.

This clone occurred once. The rearrangement links TRBV19 to TRBJ2-2; possibly TRBD2 for D (6 bases). Trimming removed 3 bases at V and 1 base at J, with 12 bases between. This CDR3 contains 16 residues. The V gene's germline CDR1 is LNHDA and CDR2 SQIVND (reference sequence). The CDR3 DNA is TGTGCCAGTAGTATCCGAGCGGGTGGGAACACCGGGGAGCTGTTTTTT. Protein product: CASSIRAGGNTGELFF.

The J gene is TRBJ2-5, the V gene TRBV28; D perhaps matches TRBD2 (6 bases). This CDR3 has 14 residues. V was trimmed by 6 bases and J by 4 bases, leaving 15 bases between them. CDR1 and CDR2 from the germline V gene are MDHEN and SYDVKM. The chain's CDR3 is CASSLRGSRETQYF. As DNA, the CDR3 is TGTGCCAGCAGCCTCCGGGGGAGTCGAGAGACCCAGTACTTC.

This sequence joins TRBV18 and TRBJ1-1; a weak D match, TRBD1 (5 bases). V lost 1 base and J 0 bases, leaving 6 bases between the germline ends. Per germline, CDR1 KGHSH and CDR2 LQKENI. This CDR3 contains 14 residues. CDR3 bases: TGTGCCAGCTCACCACAGGGGCTGAACACTGAAGCTTTCTTT. This encodes CASSPQGLNTEAFF.

This chain joins TRBV7-2 and TRBJ1-4, with D perhaps TRBD1 (6 bases). V was trimmed by 4 bases and J by 4 bases, leaving 22 bases between them. Per germline, CDR1 SGHTA and CDR2 FQGNSA. The CDR3 is 18 amino acids. CDR3 nucleotides: TGTGCCAGCAGCTCGACGGGACACAACCTCCCGCTTAATGAAAAACTGTTTTTT. It is translated as CASSSTGHNLPLNEKLFF. The whole variable domain, filled in from reference TRBV7-2 and TRBJ1-4, reads GAGVSQSPSNKVTEKGKDVELRCDPISGHTALYWYRQSLGQGLEFLIYFQGNSAPDKSGLPSDRFSAERTGGSVSTLTIQRTQQEDSAVYLCASSSTGHNLPLNEKLFFGSGTQLSVL.

This clone has more than one count but fewer than ten. The genes are TRBV2 and TRBJ2-3; 9 bases align to TRBD2. Germline V gene data show CDR1 as SNHLY and CDR2 as FYNNEI. The CDR3 is 16 residues long. J gave up 2 bases and V 3 bases, and 6 bases lay outside the gene matches. The chain's CDR3 is CASSERLADNTDTQYF. The CDR3 DNA reads TGTGCCAGCAGTGAGCGACTAGCGGATAACACAGATACGCAGTATTTT.